The sequence of this T cell receptor (beta chain) was determined in a study of blood T cell repertoires in COVID-19. Deletions cut 6 bases from V and 5 bases from J, with 19 bases between. Germline CDR1 reads MNHEY; CDR2 reads SVGAGI. CDR3 length equals 15 residues. TCRdb keeps only in-frame clones here, not all; method: immunoSEQ multiplex PCR. The sample holds about 190,000 clones, about 84% seen once. This clone was detected only a few times. The V and J genes are TRBV6-5 and TRBJ1-2; a possible D gene is TRBD1 (6 bases). Sequencing was carried out using PBMCs or T cells enriched from blood (not recorded which). The receptor was isolated from a man in his forties with acute COVID-19. The CDR3 DNA follows: TGTGCCAGCAGCCAGGGGACAAGGGCGGAATATGGCTACACCTTC. It translates to CASSQGTRAEYGYTF.